The T cell receptor beta chain under discussion was sequenced for a study of blood T cells in healthy people across ages. Trimming took off 0 bases at V and 3 bases at J, with 11 bases between the two ends. The CDR3 sequence is 15 residues long. The germline CDR1 and CDR2 sequences are MGHRA and YSYEKL. Donors each provided about 9.5 milliliters of peripheral blood. PCR was performed a second time for about 6 to 11 cycles using a sample-barcoded 5' primer and a J-beta primer mix. From the 5' RACE reads, TCRdb called clonotypes with MiXCR, one entry per CDR3 protein. The sample has about 640,000 distinct CDR3 sequences; around 54% are singletons.

The chain couples TRBV4-1 to TRBJ2-5; tentative D call: TRBD1 (6 bases). Sequenced: blood. This TCR came from a man aged 60 to 75 in good health. The CDR3 sequence is CASSQDGAGEETQYF. CDR3 nucleotide sequence: TGCGCCAGCAGCCAAGATGGGGCAGGGGAAGAGACCCAGTACTTC.